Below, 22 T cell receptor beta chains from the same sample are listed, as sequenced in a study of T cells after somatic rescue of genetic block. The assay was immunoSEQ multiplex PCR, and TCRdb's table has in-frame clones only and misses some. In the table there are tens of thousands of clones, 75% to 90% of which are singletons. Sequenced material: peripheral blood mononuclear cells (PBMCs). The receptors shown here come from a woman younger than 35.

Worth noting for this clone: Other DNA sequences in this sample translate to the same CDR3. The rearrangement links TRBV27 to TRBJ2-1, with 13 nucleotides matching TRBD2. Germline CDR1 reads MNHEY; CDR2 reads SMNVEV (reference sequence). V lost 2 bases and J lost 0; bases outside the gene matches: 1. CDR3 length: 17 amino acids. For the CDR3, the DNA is TGTGCCAGCAGTTTACGACTAGCGGGAGGCTCCTACAATGAGCAGTTCTTC. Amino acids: CASSLRLAGGSYNEQFF.

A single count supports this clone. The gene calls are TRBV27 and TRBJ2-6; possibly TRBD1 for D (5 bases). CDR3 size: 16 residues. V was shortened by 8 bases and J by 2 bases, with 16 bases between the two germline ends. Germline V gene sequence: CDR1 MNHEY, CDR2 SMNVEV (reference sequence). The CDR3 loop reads CASGSGWGTGANVLTF. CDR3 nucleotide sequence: TGTGCCAGCGGCTCGGGCTGGGGCACTGGGGCCAACGTCCTGACTTTC.

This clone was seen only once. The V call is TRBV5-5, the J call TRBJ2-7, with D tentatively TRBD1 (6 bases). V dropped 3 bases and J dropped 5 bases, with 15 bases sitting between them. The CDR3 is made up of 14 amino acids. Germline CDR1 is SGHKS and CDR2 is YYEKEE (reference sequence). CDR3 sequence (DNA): TGTGCCAGCAGCTGGGGGCGGGCGATCGACGAGCAGTACTTC. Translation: CASSWGRAIDEQYF.

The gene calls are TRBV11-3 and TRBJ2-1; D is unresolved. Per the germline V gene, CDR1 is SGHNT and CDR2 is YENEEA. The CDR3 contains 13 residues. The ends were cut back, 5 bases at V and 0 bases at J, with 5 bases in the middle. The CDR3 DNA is TGTGCCAGCAGCACAAGCTCCTACAATGAGCAGTTCTTC. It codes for CASSTSSYNEQFF.

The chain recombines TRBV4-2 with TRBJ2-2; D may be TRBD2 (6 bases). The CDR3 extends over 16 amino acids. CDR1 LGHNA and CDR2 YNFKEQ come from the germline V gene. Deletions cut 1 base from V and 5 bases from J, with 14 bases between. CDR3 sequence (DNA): TGTGCCAGCAGCCAAGCGGTGGGCGGGACTACCGGGGAGCTGTTTTTT. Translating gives CASSQAVGGTTGELFF.

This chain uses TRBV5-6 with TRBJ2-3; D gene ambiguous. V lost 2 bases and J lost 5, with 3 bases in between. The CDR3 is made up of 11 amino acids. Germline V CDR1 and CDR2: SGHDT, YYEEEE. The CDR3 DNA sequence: TGTGCCAGCAGCTTCCAAGATACGCAGTATTTT. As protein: CASSFQDTQYF.

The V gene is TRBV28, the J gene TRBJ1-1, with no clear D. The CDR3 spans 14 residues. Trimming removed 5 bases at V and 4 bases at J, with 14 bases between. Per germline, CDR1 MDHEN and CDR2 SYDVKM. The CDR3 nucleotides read TGTGCCAGCAGTAAAAGGGTTGGTGTCACTGAAGCTTTCTTT. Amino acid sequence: CASSKRVGVTEAFF.

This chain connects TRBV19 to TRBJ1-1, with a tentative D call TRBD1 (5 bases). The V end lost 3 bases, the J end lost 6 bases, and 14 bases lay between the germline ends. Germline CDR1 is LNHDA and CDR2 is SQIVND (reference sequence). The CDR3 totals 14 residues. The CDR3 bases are TGTGCCAGTAGTATCCGGGACCGAGGCGCTGAAGCTTTCTTT. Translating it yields CASSIRDRGAEAFF.

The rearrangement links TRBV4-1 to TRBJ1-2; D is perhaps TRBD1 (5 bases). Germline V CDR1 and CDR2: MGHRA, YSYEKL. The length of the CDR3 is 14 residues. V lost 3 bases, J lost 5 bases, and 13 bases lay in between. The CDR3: CASSHPGGNYGYTF. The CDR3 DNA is TGCGCCAGCAGCCACCCGGGGGGAAATTATGGCTACACCTTC.

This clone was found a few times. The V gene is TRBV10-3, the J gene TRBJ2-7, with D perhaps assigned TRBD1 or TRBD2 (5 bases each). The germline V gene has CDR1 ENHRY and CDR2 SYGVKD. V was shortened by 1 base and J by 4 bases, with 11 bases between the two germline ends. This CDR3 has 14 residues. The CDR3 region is CAISELRGRYEQYF. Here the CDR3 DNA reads TGTGCCATCAGTGAGTTACGGGGCCGGTACGAGCAGTACTTC.

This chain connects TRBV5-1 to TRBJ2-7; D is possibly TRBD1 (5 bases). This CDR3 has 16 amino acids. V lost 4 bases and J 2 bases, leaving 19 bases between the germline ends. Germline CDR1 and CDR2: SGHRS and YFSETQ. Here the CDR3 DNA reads TGCGCCAGCAGCCACCCTGGGGCAGGGCTTCCCTACGAGCAGTACTTC. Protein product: CASSHPGAGLPYEQYF.

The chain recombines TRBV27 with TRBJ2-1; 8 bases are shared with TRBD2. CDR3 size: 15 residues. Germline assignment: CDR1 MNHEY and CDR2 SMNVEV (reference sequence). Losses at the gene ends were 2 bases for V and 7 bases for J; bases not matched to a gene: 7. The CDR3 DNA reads TGTGCCAGCAGTTTAAGCAGCGGGAGTGGAAATGAGCAGTTCTTC. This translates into CASSLSSGSGNEQFF.

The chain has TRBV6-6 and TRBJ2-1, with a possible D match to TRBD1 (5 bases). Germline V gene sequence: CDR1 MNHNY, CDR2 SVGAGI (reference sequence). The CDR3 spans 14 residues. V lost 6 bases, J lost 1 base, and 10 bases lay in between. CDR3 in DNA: TGTGCCAGCAGCCAGGGTGGTTCCTACAATGAGCAGTTCTTC. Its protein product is CASSQGGSYNEQFF.

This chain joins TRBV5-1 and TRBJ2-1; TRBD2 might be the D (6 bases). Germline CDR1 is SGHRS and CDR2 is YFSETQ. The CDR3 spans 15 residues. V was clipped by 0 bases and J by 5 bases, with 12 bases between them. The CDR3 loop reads CASSLGVGRNNEQFF. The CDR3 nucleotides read TGCGCCAGCAGCTTGGGCGTGGGGAGGAACAATGAGCAGTTCTTC.

Here the CDR3 reads CASSQDLERRTDTQYF. The CDR3, as DNA: TGCGCCAGCAGCCAAGATCTGGAGCGGCGCACAGATACGCAGTATTTT. The rearrangement uses TRBV4-3 and TRBJ2-3, with a possible D match to TRBD2 (5 bases). Germline CDR1 and CDR2: LGHNA and YSLEER. V lost 0 bases to trimming and J lost 1 base, with 11 bases between them. The CDR3 spans 16 residues.

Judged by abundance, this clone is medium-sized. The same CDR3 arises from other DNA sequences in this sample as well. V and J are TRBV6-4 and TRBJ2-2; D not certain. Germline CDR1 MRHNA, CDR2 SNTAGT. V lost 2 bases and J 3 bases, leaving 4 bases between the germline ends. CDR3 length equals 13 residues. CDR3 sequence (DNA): TGTGCCAGCAGTGACGGAGACACCGGGGAGCTGTTTTTT. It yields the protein CASSDGDTGELFF.

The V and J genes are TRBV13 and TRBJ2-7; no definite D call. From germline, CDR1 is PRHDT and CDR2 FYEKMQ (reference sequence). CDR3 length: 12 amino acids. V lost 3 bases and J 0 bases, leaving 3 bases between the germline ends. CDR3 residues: CASSFTSYEQYF. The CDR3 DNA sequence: TGTGCCAGCAGCTTCACCTCCTACGAGCAGTACTTC. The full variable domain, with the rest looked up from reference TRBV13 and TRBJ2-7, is AAGVIQSPRHLIKEKRETATLKCYPIPRHDTVYWYQQGPGQDPQFLISFYEKMQSDKGSIPDRFSAQQFSDYHSELNMSSLELGDSALYFCASSFTSYEQYFGPGTRLTVT.

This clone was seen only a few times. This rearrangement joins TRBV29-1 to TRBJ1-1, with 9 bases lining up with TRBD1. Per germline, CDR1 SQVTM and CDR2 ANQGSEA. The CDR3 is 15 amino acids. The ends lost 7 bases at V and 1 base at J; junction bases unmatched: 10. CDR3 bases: TGCAGCGCTACAGGGGGCGCCCCTTCGAACACTGAAGCTTTCTTT. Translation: CSATGGAPSNTEAFF.

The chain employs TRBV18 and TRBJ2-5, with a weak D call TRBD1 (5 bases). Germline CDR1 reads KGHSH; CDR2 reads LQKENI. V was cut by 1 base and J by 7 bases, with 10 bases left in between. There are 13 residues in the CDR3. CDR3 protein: CASSPQGLGTQYF. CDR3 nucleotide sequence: TGTGCCAGCTCACCACAGGGGTTGGGGACCCAGTACTTC.

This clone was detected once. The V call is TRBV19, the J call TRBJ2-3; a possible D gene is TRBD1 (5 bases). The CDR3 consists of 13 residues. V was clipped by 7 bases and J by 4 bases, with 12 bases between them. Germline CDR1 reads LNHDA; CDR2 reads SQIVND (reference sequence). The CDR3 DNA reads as TGTGCCAGTAATCGCAGGGATCCAGATACGCAGTATTTT. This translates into CASNRRDPDTQYF.

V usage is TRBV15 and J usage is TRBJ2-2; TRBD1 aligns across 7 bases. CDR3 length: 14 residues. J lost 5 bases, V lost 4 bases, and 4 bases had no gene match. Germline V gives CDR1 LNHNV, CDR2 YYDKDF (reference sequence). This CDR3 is CATSTYRGTGELFF. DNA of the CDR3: TGTGCCACCAGCACATACAGGGGAACCGGGGAGCTGTTTTTT.

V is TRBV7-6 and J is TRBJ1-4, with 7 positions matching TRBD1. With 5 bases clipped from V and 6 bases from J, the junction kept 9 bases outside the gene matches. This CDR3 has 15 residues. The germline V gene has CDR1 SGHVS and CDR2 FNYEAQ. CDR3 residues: CASSLLQGRDEKLFF. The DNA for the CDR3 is TGTGCCAGCAGCCTTTTACAGGGGAGGGATGAAAAACTGTTTTTT.